Listed here are 21 T cell receptor beta chains from one sample, sequenced in a study of PD-1 blockade in mismatch repair-deficient tumors. The protocol was immunoSEQ multiplex PCR, while the TCRdb copy is restricted to in-frame clones and leaves out a portion. The repertoire holds roughly 130,000 clones, with roughly 90% as singletons. Sequencing was performed on peripheral blood, taken 70 to 73 weeks after starting pembrolizumab. Receptor source: an adult with mismatch repair-deficient cancer.

The chain recombines TRBV1 with TRBJ2-7; the D segment call TRBD2 is taken from the table without a DNA check. TRBV1 is designated a pseudogene. There are 13 residues in the CDR3. The CDR3 DNA follows: TGCACCAGCAGCCAACACGGTGAATACGAGCAGTACTTC. It yields the protein CTSSQHGEYEQYF.

This chain joins TRBV29-1 and TRBJ2-7; D possibly corresponds to TRBD2 (6 bases). Germline-derived CDR1 and CDR2 are SQVTM and ANQGSEA. Trimming cost V 6 bases and J 4 bases, with 13 bases left between them. This CDR3 comprises 12 residues. Here the CDR3 reads CSVRESLYEQYF. The CDR3 DNA follows: TGCAGCGTACGGGAGTCTCTTTACGAGCAGTACTTC.

The gene calls are TRBV27 and TRBJ2-3; D perhaps matches TRBD1 (6 bases). Germline assignment: CDR1 MNHEY and CDR2 SMNVEV (reference sequence). V lost 5 bases to trimming and J lost 1 base, with 13 bases between them. The CDR3 sequence is 15 residues long. DNA of the CDR3: TGTGCCAGCAGTCCACGTTCAGGGGGCACAGATACGCAGTATTTT. Protein sequence: CASSPRSGGTDTQYF.

The gene calls are TRBV13 and TRBJ2-7, with 8 nucleotides matching TRBD1. The germline CDR1 and CDR2 sequences are PRHDT and FYEKMQ (reference sequence). This CDR3 spans 18 amino acids. Trimming took 6 bases from V and 0 from J; bases not matched to a gene: 16. In DNA, the CDR3 is TGTGCCAGCAGTTCCGCGGACAGGGTTACTCAGAGCTCCTACGAGCAGTACTTC. It codes for CASSSADRVTQSSYEQYF.

The V call is TRBV19, the J call TRBJ2-5, with 8 bases lining up with TRBD2. CDR1 is LNHDA, CDR2 SQIVND, per germline (reference sequence). V gave up 8 bases and J gave up 3 bases; unmatched junction bases: 5. The CDR3 sequence is 13 residues long. CDR3 coding DNA: TGTGCCAGTTCCCCGGGGGGGGAAGAGACCCAGTACTTC. Amino acid sequence: CASSPGGEETQYF.

The chain has TRBV6-4 and TRBJ2-5; perhaps D is TRBD1 or TRBD2 (5 bases each). Germline CDR1 MRHNA, CDR2 SNTAGT. This CDR3 spans 15 amino acids. V was trimmed by 6 bases and J by 4 bases, leaving 18 bases between them. CDR3 coding DNA: TGTGCCAGCAGGGTTTATGAGAGGGGTCGAGAGACCCAGTACTTC. The encoded protein is CASRVYERGRETQYF.

The V and J genes are TRBV10-3 and TRBJ1-2; D call uncertain. Trimming removed 4 bases from V and 2 bases from J, with 8 bases in between. The CDR3 covers 13 residues. CDR1 and CDR2 (germline): ENHRY, SYGVKD. Written as DNA, the CDR3 is TGTGCCATCAGTGTCCTCGACAACTATGGCTACACCTTC. Translation gives CAISVLDNYGYTF.

The rearrangement joins TRBV7-9 to TRBJ1-4; possible D gene TRBD1, 6 bases. This CDR3 region has 16 residues. Trimming pared 0 bases from V and 8 bases from J, leaving 16 bases between. Germline V lookup: CDR1 SEHNR, CDR2 FQNEAQ (reference sequence). The CDR3 DNA is TGTGCCAGCAGCTTAGCCACAGGGAAAGGAGGAGAAAAACTGTTTTTT. Amino acid sequence: CASSLATGKGGEKLFF.

This chain links TRBV4-3 with TRBJ2-3; the D is unclear. Germline CDR1 reads LGHNA; CDR2 reads YSLEER. Trimming took 0 bases from V and 5 from J, leaving 15 bases between them. The CDR3 loop spans 16 amino acids. CDR3 nucleotide sequence: TGCGCCAGCAGCCAAGATCACCCTTATGCAGGAGATACGCAGTATTTT. The encoded protein is CASSQDHPYAGDTQYF.

This clone occurred a few times. The chain links TRBV20-1 to TRBJ1-5; D unresolved. Germline V gene lookup returns CDR1 DFQATT and CDR2 SNEGSKA (reference sequence). This CDR3 region has 10 residues. Between the trimmed V and J ends, which lost 5 bases and 12 bases, there was a span of 11 bases. In DNA, the CDR3 is TGCAGTGCTGAGGATGGGCTCCAGCATTTT. Encoded protein: CSAEDGLQHF.

This clone was detected once. V is TRBV19 and J is TRBJ2-3; 9 positions agree with TRBD2. The CDR3 sequence is 15 residues long. Trimming cost V 7 bases and J 0 bases; bases outside gene matches: 5. Germline lookup yields CDR1 LNHDA and CDR2 SQIVND (reference sequence). CDR3 sequence reads: CASTTGTSSTDTQYF. The CDR3 DNA reads TGTGCCAGTACCACAGGGACTAGCAGCACAGATACGCAGTATTTT.

The rearrangement links TRBV19 to TRBJ1-2; weak D call: TRBD1 (5 bases). Trimming shortened V by 6 bases and J by 5 bases, and 13 bases separated the two germline ends. Germline-derived CDR1 and CDR2 are LNHDA and SQIVND (reference sequence). The CDR3 sequence is 13 residues long. CDR3 nucleotide sequence: TGTGCCAGTAGCACGGGGCCAGCTTATGGCTACACCTTC. Protein product: CASSTGPAYGYTF.

The chain couples TRBV11-3 to TRBJ2-1; D might be TRBD2 (5 bases). The CDR3 is 15 residues long. Germline assignment: CDR1 SGHNT and CDR2 YENEEA. Trimming shortened V by 5 bases and J by 1 base, and 12 bases separated the two germline ends. The CDR3 bases are TGTGCCAGCAGCCCAACAACTAGGTCCTACAATGAGCAGTTCTTC. It specifies CASSPTTRSYNEQFF. The variable domain in full, with the rest retrieved from reference TRBV11-3 and TRBJ2-1, is EAGVVQSPRYKIIEKKQPVAFWCNPISGHNTLYWYLQNLGQGPELLIRYENEEAVDDSQLPKDRFSAERLKGVDSTLKIQPAELGDSAVYLCASSPTTRSYNEQFFGPGTRLTVL.

This rearrangement joins TRBV2 to TRBJ2-5; 11 bases match TRBD2. J was trimmed by 0 bases and V by 4 bases; bases with no gene match: 4. The CDR3 consists of 16 residues. Germline-derived CDR1 and CDR2 are SNHLY and FYNNEI. This CDR3 is CASSVSGRGYQETQYF. The CDR3 DNA reads TGTGCCAGCAGTGTTAGCGGGAGGGGGTACCAAGAGACCCAGTACTTC.

V and J are TRBV28 and TRBJ1-5; 8 positions agree with TRBD1. Germline loops: CDR1 MDHEN, CDR2 SYDVKM. This CDR3 region has 19 residues. After removal of 5 bases from V and 4 bases from J, the junction contained 19 bases not matched to a gene. In nucleotides, the CDR3 is TGTGCCAGCAGTATCCTTTCTATCACCCATACAGGGGGGAATCAGCCCCAGCATTTT. Amino acids: CASSILSITHTGGNQPQHF.

The chain has TRBV28 and TRBJ2-2, with a tentative D call TRBD1 (5 bases). The germline V gene has CDR1 MDHEN and CDR2 SYDVKM. The CDR3 runs 16 residues. With 5 bases removed from V and 4 bases from J, the gap between germline ends came to 17 bases. The CDR3 coding sequence is TGTGCCAGCAGTAAACTTACAGGTGGACGCACCGGGGAGCTGTTTTTT. This translates into CASSKLTGGRTGELFF.

The chain uses TRBV7-2 and TRBJ2-3; perhaps TRBD2 as D (5 bases). Germline CDR1 is SGHTA and CDR2 is FQGNSA. The V gene lost 7 bases and the J gene lost 0 bases, with 14 bases spanning the gap. This CDR3 spans 15 amino acids. Written as DNA, the CDR3 is TGTGCCAGCATGACAAGCGGAACTAGCACAGATACGCAGTATTTT. Amino acids: CASMTSGTSTDTQYF.

This chain joins TRBV11-3 and TRBJ2-7, with TRBD2 matching 14 bases. Trimming cost V 0 bases and J 4 bases; bases outside gene matches: 5. Germline values: CDR1 SGHNT, CDR2 YENEEA. This CDR3 has 17 residues. The CDR3 here is CASSLEETSGRGYEQYF. The CDR3 DNA sequence: TGTGCCAGCAGCTTAGAGGAGACTAGCGGGAGGGGTTACGAGCAGTACTTC.

This clone was counted once. The V and J genes are TRBV2 and TRBJ2-1; no clear D. This CDR3 is 15 amino acids long. The V gene's germline CDR1 is SNHLY and CDR2 FYNNEI. Trimming took off 4 bases at V and 3 bases at J, with 13 bases between the two ends. The CDR3 sequence: CASSVYYLYYNEQFF. The DNA of the CDR3 is TGTGCCAGCAGTGTATACTATCTCTACTACAATGAGCAGTTCTTC.

The chain links TRBV5-1 to TRBJ2-2; unclear D gene. The CDR3 has 15 residues. Trimming left V 0 bases short and J 3 bases short, with 9 bases between. Germline CDR1 SGHRS, CDR2 YFSETQ. The CDR3 bases are TGCGCCAGCAGCTTGGAGGCACCTTACACCGGGGAGCTGTTTTTT. Its translation: CASSLEAPYTGELFF. Full variable domain (rest looked up from reference TRBV5-1 and TRBJ2-2): KAGVTQTPRYLIKTRGQQVTLSCSPISGHRSVSWYQQTPGQGLQFLFEYFSETQRNKGNFPGRFSGRQFSNSRSEMNVSTLELGDSALYLCASSLEAPYTGELFFGEGSRLTVL.

The chain recombines TRBV6-5 with TRBJ1-2; TRBD1 aligns across 8 bases. J lost 4 bases, V lost 6 bases, and 4 bases had no gene match. This CDR3 has 13 residues. Germline V gene sequence: CDR1 MNHEY, CDR2 SVGAGI. The CDR3 region has the DNA TGTGCCAGCAGACTGACAGGGGCCTATGGCTACACCTTC. Translating gives CASRLTGAYGYTF.